This TCR beta chain was obtained from a study of blood T cell repertoires in COVID-19. Background on the study: Samples representing acute and convalescent COVID-19 were sourced from the United States, Italy and Spain.

This CDR3 region has 15 residues. Unmatched junction bases numbered 4, after V lost 2 bases and J lost 1 base. The germline V gene has CDR1 SGHRS and CDR2 YFSETQ. Authors' methods: Estimated nucleated cell counts came from reference gene primer amplification. The protocol was immunoSEQ multiplex PCR, while the TCRdb copy is restricted to in-frame clones and leaves out a portion. That table gives V, J and clone size, and the DNA gave D and trimming. The repertoire holds 70,000 or so clones, with 82% as singletons. Sequencing input: peripheral blood. The gene calls are TRBV5-1 and TRBJ2-3, with 7 bases fitting TRBD1. This clonotype was sampled from a human donor in a cohort sampled during active COVID-19. CDR3 in DNA: TGCGCCAGCAGCTTCTCCGGACAGGGCACAGATACGCAGTATTTT. Translation gives CASSFSGQGTDTQYF.